This record looks at one TCR beta chain sequence and its context. Its specificity is unknown. This specimen includes other DNA sequences encoding the same CDR3. This record belongs to a study of CD8+ T cells in alopecia areata. Treatment in this sample: oral pan-JAK inhibitor, 5-10 mg twice daily. Study results and caveats: Scalp data also include sequences from resident alphabeta T cells of normal skin. During tofacitinib treatment, many expanded lesional clones remained in scalp and blood.

Per the germline V gene, CDR1 is GTSNPN and CDR2 is SVGIG (reference sequence). V dropped 3 bases and J dropped 4; count of bases not matched to a gene: 5. The CDR3 runs to 15 residues. RNA, once extracted, was reverse transcribed into cDNA for use as the sequencing template. TCRdb's table, derived via immunoSEQ multiplex PCR, lists solely in-frame clones and lacks some. The sample contains roughly 190,000 clones, 45% to 65% of which appear only once. Sequencing was performed on CD4+ T cells sorted from blood, taken at week 4, from a patient treated with tofacitinib. The sequence derives from a human donor with alopecia areata. V is TRBV30 and J is TRBJ1-5, with 11 bases aligning to TRBD1. The CDR3 loop reads CAWRAGTGGNQPQHF. The CDR3 DNA reads TGTGCCTGGAGAGCCGGGACAGGGGGGAATCAGCCCCAGCATTTT.